The sequence of this T cell receptor (beta chain) was determined in a study of shared clonotypes between healthy human individuals (TCRdb year 2020). About the full investigation: The cohort comprised a couple of women and a few men aged 18 to 49 years. Per donor, three plates each were used for CD4 naive and CD4 memory, two for CD8 naive, and one for CD8 memory. To estimate repertoire size and how much clonotypes are shared between individuals, the study performed deep sequencing of blood TCR repertoires from roughly five healthy adults. Different laboratories and diverse techniques were used to prepare libraries and sequence TCR repertoires, to increase sequencing depth and limit assay-specific biases. Each donor's leukapheresis produced roughly between roughly 0.94 and 9.5 billion PBMCs. Results the study describes overall, beyond this receptor: Sharing across four donors was observed for about 5% of naive CD4, less than 4% of naive CD8, over 2% of memory CD4, and about 0.39% of memory CD8 clonotypes. Rarefaction of sorted-subset datasets indicated incomplete sequencing despite the large sequencing depth. Larger estimated clonotype richness was generally found for naive subsets than for memory subsets. Based on pairwise subsampling, the degree of clonotype sharing among donors was expected to be affected by sequencing depth. Sampling was limited to blood, and TCR repertoires in tissue likely differ from TCR repertoires in blood. Compared with non-shared clonotypes, the clonotypes found in all four sorted-subset donors had higher generation probabilities. Because the study included a small number of donors, the genetic and exposure-history diversity represented was limited.

From V the trimming removes 1 base and from J it removes 7 bases, while the gene matches leave 13 bases of the junction unaccounted for. In the germline V gene, CDR1 corresponds to SGHTA and CDR2 to FQGNSA. Including cysteine and phenylalanine, the CDR3 has 17 amino acids. This entry keeps only the CDR3 DNA: 51 bases, framed from base 1. CD8 naive samples consisted of CD45RO-negative cells that were positively selected for CCR7, yielding a CD45RA+CCR7+ population without TemRA cells. The donors were healthy, HIV-negative adults who had no recently reported acute infections or vaccinations. Only Caucasian adults living in Nashville, Tennessee, USA were represented among the donors. Blood was collected by leukapheresis, and PBMCs were isolated by Ficoll-Histopaque density gradient centrifugation and then cryopreserved in liquid nitrogen vapor phase. Analytical flow cytometry was used to check the purity and quantity of each magnetically sorted T cell population. Each sorted fraction had its genomic DNA isolated and then quantified by UV absorbance on a Nanodrop 2000c.

In the case of this clone: The clone's antigen remains unknown. No much larger clone exists at a distance of one base, and base qualities are not known.

Using the deep immunoSEQ assay, multiplex PCR amplified TCR CDR3 regions from genomic DNA. Extracted genomic DNA from each cell subset was spread evenly across all wells of several immunoSEQ 96-well plates, with each plate serving as a replicate. Each replicate PCR for sorted subsets received around 0.2 ug genomic DNA, equal to tens of thousands of T cell genomes. The purified libraries were quantified using a Qubit 3.0 fluorometer, sized with a Bioanalyzer 2100, and then quantified again using the KAPA Library Quantification kit. Each immunoSEQ 96-well plate was sequenced on its own single-read 150-cycle Illumina NextSeq 550 flow cell. Concerning the study's data processing: The immunoSEQ output contained only junctional sequences without quality scores, so filtering could not match that applied to full-length reads. To assign V/J genes and CDR3, sequences were annotated against IMGT germline references using PyIR, a Python wrapper for IgBLAST v1.9. Reads were removed for weak V/J assignments (E-value above 1e-6), missing CDR3, stop codons, out-of-frame junctions, or ambiguous translated residues. A V3J clonotype was defined by an identical inferred V gene, J gene, and CDR3 amino acid sequence. Percentage overlap between repertoires was computed as shared unique clonotypes divided by the size of the smaller repertoire. Three approaches were used to assess repertoire richness: RTK rarefaction, the Chao1 estimator, and Recon v2.1 estimates of unobserved clonotypes. Generation probabilities were computed with OLGA for all TCRbeta clonotypes obtained by the gDNA method from several donors. TCRdb holds this immuneACCESS table with in-frame rearrangements only. Some clones are missing; in checked studies, unresolved V genes explain under half, and the rest has no known cause. V and J calls and clone size are those listed in that table; D and trimming were worked out from the DNA. For this sample the table gives around 600,000 clones, of which roughly 95% were detected only once. The ten biggest clones cover over 0.1% of the sample.

The receptor comes from a woman aged 30 to 39 in good health. Material: naive CD8+ T cells sorted from blood. The label giving this sample's cell subset or site can be read as: CD45RA+CCR7+. Here the chain combines TRBV7-2 and TRBJ2-7, with TRBD2 identical over 10 junction bases. The encoded CDR3 is CASSLGPPAGGPWEQYF. The DNA reads TGTGCCAGCAGCTTAGGCCCCCCAGCGGGAGGGCCCTGGGAGCAGTACTTC.